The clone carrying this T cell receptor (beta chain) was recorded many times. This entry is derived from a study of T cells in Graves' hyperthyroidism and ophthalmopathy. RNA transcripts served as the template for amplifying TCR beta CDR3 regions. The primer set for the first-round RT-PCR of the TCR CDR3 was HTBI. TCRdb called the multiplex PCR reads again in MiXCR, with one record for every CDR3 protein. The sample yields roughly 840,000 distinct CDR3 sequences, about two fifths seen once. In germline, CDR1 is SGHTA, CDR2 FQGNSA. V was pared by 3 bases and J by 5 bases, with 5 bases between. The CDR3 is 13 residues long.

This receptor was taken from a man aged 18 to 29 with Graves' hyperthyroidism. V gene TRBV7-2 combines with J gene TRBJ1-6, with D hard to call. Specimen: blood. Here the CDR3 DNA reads TGTGCCAGCAGCTTGGGAAATAATTCACCCCTCCACTTT. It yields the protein CASSLGNNSPLHF.